This is a list of T cell receptor beta chains from one sample in a study of blood T cell repertoires in COVID-19. Some clones are missing from TCRdb's copy, which holds only in-frame ones; the method was immunoSEQ multiplex PCR. Found here are fewer than 250,000 clones, 80% to 85% of them singletons; the top ten hold about 10%. Sequencing used peripheral blood. The origin of the receptors is a woman aged 80 or over with COVID-19, enrolled during active disease. CDR3s include the opening cysteine and the closing phenylalanine or tryptophan. D genes are given only for firm matches. Rows give clone size only sometimes, using once, few, many, or a class for an expanded clone.

V: TRBV6-5
size: NA
J: TRBJ2-1
D: NA
CDR3: CASALSSYNEQFF
DNA: TGTGCCAGCGCGCTGAGCTCCTACAATGAGCAGTTCTTC

V: TRBV19
size: few
J: TRBJ2-3
D: TRBD1
CDR3: CASTRTGITTDTQYF
DNA: TGTGCCAGTACCAGGACAGGGATCACGACAGATACGCAGTATTTT

V: TRBV28
size: NA
J: TRBJ1-6
D: TRBD1
CDR3: CASSPPGQGTLYSPLHF
DNA: TGTGCCAGCAGTCCCCCGGGACAGGGGACGCTGTATTCACCCCTCCACTTT

V: TRBV25-1
size: once
J: TRBJ1-2
D: NA
CDR3: CASRLENYGYTF
DNA: TGTGCCAGCCGTCTAGAGAACTATGGCTACACCTTC

V: TRBV3-1/TRBV3-2
size: NA
J: TRBJ2-2
D: TRBD1
CDR3: CASSLRDRDTGELFF
DNA: TGTGCCAGCAGCCTCCGGGACAGGGACACCGGGGAGCTGTTTTTT

V: TRBV6-2/TRBV6-3
size: NA
J: TRBJ2-6
D: NA
CDR3: CASRPGLLRSGANVLTF
DNA: TGTGCCAGCAGGCCTGGACTCCTACGCTCTGGGGCCAACGTCCTGACTTTC

V: TRBV7-8
size: NA
J: TRBJ1-2
D: NA
CDR3: CASSPWEGGSGYTF
DNA: TGTGCCAGCAGCCCTTGGGAGGGGGGTAGTGGCTACACCTTC

V: TRBV5-1
size: NA
J: TRBJ2-3
D: TRBD2
CDR3: CASSPSGGGGVDTQYF
DNA: TGCGCCAGCTCCCCGTCGGGCGGGGGGGGAGTAGATACGCAGTATTTT

V: TRBV27
size: NA
J: TRBJ2-5
D: TRBD2
CDR3: CASSPGLAGGRQYF
DNA: TGTGCCAGCAGTCCGGGACTAGCGGGGGGCCGACAGTACTTC

V: TRBV5-1
size: NA
J: TRBJ1-1
D: NA
CDR3: CATSLLMNTEAFF
DNA: TGCGCCACCTCCCTTTTAATGAACACTGAAGCTTTCTTT

V: TRBV28
size: few
J: TRBJ1-2
D: NA
CDR3: CASSLLLQGPGYTF
DNA: TGTGCCAGCAGTTTACTTCTACAGGGTCCGGGCTACACCTTC

V: TRBV19
size: NA
J: TRBJ1-5
D: TRBD1
CDR3: CASRQDRVQPQHF
DNA: TGTGCCAGTAGACAAGACAGGGTTCAGCCCCAGCATTTT

V: TRBV15
size: NA
J: TRBJ2-5
D: NA
CDR3: CATSRGGGKETQYF
DNA: TGTGCCACCAGCAGAGGGGGGGGCAAAGAGACCCAGTACTTC

V: TRBV6-5
size: NA
J: TRBJ2-2
D: TRBD1
CDR3: CASRDQGALAGELFF
DNA: TGTGCCAGCAGGGACCAGGGGGCTTTAGCCGGGGAGCTGTTTTTT

V: TRBV3-1/TRBV3-2
size: NA
J: TRBJ2-7
D: TRBD2
CDR3: CASSRLAGGAVNEQYF
DNA: TGTGCCAGCAGCCGGCTGGCCGGGGGGGCTGTAAACGAGCAGTACTTC

V: TRBV19
size: NA
J: TRBJ1-2
D: TRBD1
CDR3: CASSTYDRGYGYTF
DNA: TGTGCCAGTAGTACGTATGACAGGGGTTATGGCTACACCTTC

V: TRBV18
size: NA
J: TRBJ2-5
D: TRBD2
CDR3: CASSPPASGGLETQYF
DNA: TGTGCCAGCTCACCTCCTGCTAGCGGGGGTTTAGAGACCCAGTACTTC

V: TRBV5-1
size: NA
J: TRBJ1-5
D: NA
CDR3: CASSLAGGNQPQHF
DNA: TGCGCCAGCAGCTTGGCAGGGGGCAATCAGCCCCAGCATTTT

V: TRBV2
size: NA
J: TRBJ1-1
D: NA
CDR3: CASSEALPGGNTEAFF
DNA: TGTGCCAGCAGTGAAGCGCTTCCCGGAGGAAACACTGAAGCTTTCTTT

V: TRBV6-5
size: once
J: TRBJ1-1
D: TRBD1
CDR3: CASSEGQGRTEAFF
DNA: TGTGCCAGCAGCGAGGGACAGGGGCGCACTGAAGCTTTCTTT

V: TRBV18
size: NA
J: TRBJ1-5
D: NA
CDR3: CASSPPEGGQHF
DNA: TGTGCCAGCTCACCACCGGAAGGGGGCCAGCATTTT

V: TRBV12-3/TRBV12-4
size: NA
J: TRBJ1-1
D: NA
CDR3: CASKSRWTEAFF
DNA: TGTGCCAGCAAGTCGAGATGGACTGAAGCTTTCTTT

V: TRBV6-5
size: NA
J: TRBJ2-1
D: NA
CDR3: CASSPARGGLNEQFF
DNA: TGTGCCAGCAGTCCCGCTAGGGGGGGCCTCAATGAGCAGTTCTTC

V: TRBV7-9
size: NA
J: TRBJ1-1
D: NA
CDR3: CASSLATGRKAFF
DNA: TGTGCCAGCAGCTTAGCGACAGGCCGGAAGGCTTTCTTT

V: TRBV3-1/TRBV3-2
size: NA
J: TRBJ1-3
D: NA
CDR3: CASSQDGSGNTIYF
DNA: TGTGCCAGCAGCCAAGACGGCTCTGGAAACACCATATATTTT

V: TRBV15
size: NA
J: TRBJ2-5
D: NA
CDR3: CATSRDRRPGLETQYF
DNA: TGTGCCACCAGCAGAGATCGACGACCGGGGTTAGAGACCCAGTACTTC

V: TRBV19
size: NA
J: TRBJ2-1
D: TRBD1
CDR3: CASSTFRDRGSNEQFF
DNA: TGTGCCAGTAGTACTTTCCGGGACAGGGGATCCAATGAGCAGTTCTTC

V: TRBV10-2
size: NA
J: TRBJ1-5
D: NA
CDR3: CASSPTVTISNQPQHF
DNA: TGCGCCAGCAGCCCGACCGTGACTATTAGCAATCAGCCCCAGCATTTT

V: TRBV6-5
size: NA
J: TRBJ1-3
D: TRBD1
CDR3: CASSYGGQGWNTIYF
DNA: TGTGCCAGCAGTTATGGCGGACAGGGGTGGAACACCATATATTTT

V: TRBV2
size: NA
J: TRBJ2-3
D: TRBD2
CDR3: CASTGLAGGRTDTQYF
DNA: TGTGCCAGCACCGGACTAGCGGGAGGCCGCACAGATACGCAGTATTTT

V: TRBV27
size: NA
J: TRBJ1-4
D: TRBD1
CDR3: CASSPLRTGRDEKLFF
DNA: TGTGCCAGCAGCCCTCTGAGGACAGGGCGGGATGAAAAACTGTTTTTT

V: TRBV5-1
size: NA
J: TRBJ2-5
D: NA
CDR3: CASSNDLAGETQYF
DNA: TGCGCCAGCAGCAATGACCTAGCTGGAGAGACCCAGTACTTC

V: TRBV6-6
size: NA
J: TRBJ1-2
D: NA
CDR3: CASSYTPGASTF
DNA: TGTGCCAGCAGTTATACTCCAGGGGCTAGCACCTTC

V: TRBV7-6
size: NA
J: TRBJ1-1
D: NA
CDR3: CASSPQMLNTEAFF
DNA: TGTGCCAGCAGCCCCCAGATGCTGAACACTGAAGCTTTCTTT

V: TRBV5-1
size: NA
J: TRBJ1-1
D: TRBD1
CDR3: CASSLTPTGGLAEAFF
DNA: TGCGCCAGCAGCCTGACCCCAACAGGGGGGTTGGCTGAAGCTTTCTTT

V: TRBV19
size: NA
J: TRBJ1-5
D: TRBD1
CDR3: CASIAQGGLNQPQHF
DNA: TGTGCCAGTATCGCACAGGGGGGACTCAATCAGCCCCAGCATTTT

V: TRBV30
size: NA
J: TRBJ1-1
D: NA
CDR3: CAWNKAGVQGRIGAFF
DNA: TGTGCCTGGAATAAGGCGGGGGTGCAGGGTAGGATCGGTGCTTTCTTT

V: TRBV24-1
size: NA
J: TRBJ2-7
D: NA
CDR3: CATSAGGSYEQYF
DNA: TGTGCCACCAGTGCCGGTGGCTCCTACGAGCAGTACTTC

V: TRBV6-2/TRBV6-3
size: NA
J: TRBJ1-1
D: TRBD1
CDR3: CASSRTGGTEAFF
DNA: TGTGCCAGCAGTCGGACAGGGGGCACTGAAGCTTTCTTT

V: TRBV5-1
size: NA
J: TRBJ2-1
D: NA
CDR3: CASSLVGQYNEQFF
DNA: TGCGCCAGCAGCTTGGTGGGGCAGTACAATGAGCAGTTCTTC

V: TRBV6-5
size: once
J: TRBJ1-2
D: NA
CDR3: CASSYSGHGGYTF
DNA: TGTGCCAGCAGTTACTCGGGACACGGAGGCTACACCTTC

V: TRBV4-2
size: once
J: TRBJ2-7
D: TRBD2
CDR3: CASSQETSGLYEQYF
DNA: TGTGCCAGCAGCCAAGAAACTAGCGGGCTCTACGAGCAGTACTTC